Sequencing of this T cell receptor (beta chain) was carried out in a study of cytomegalovirus exposure and HLA in healthy donors. Study-wide points: Reportedly, cytomegalovirus status was diagnosed with high sensitivity and specificity. More clonal expansion characterized HLA-associated TCR beta chains than equally common others in a later analysis.

Primers included in the PCR were 60 Vbeta and 13 Jbeta primers. Some clones are missing from TCRdb's copy, which holds only in-frame ones; the method was immunoSEQ multiplex PCR. The data show around 150,000 clones, roughly 71% seen once. As to this clone: Its antigen is undetermined.

V was clipped by 3 bases and J by 8 bases, with 10 bases between them. The CDR3 sequence is 12 residues long. Looked up from germline, CDR1 is SNHLY and CDR2 is FYNNEI. The TCR originated in a woman in her 40s in good health and CMV-seronegative. The specimen was PBMCs. V and J are TRBV2 and TRBJ1-2, with unresolved D. CDR3 DNA: TGTGCCAGCAGTGATGGCCAGTACGGCTACACCTTC. This codes for CASSDGQYGYTF.